This TCR beta chain was retrieved from a study of a mutant IDH1 vaccine in newly diagnosed glioma. Study summary: Radiotherapy alone preceded vaccination by 4-6 weeks; alternatively, vaccination started with temozolomide cycles. Radiotherapy, temozolomide, or both had been given previously, and both were given to most. Sex distribution of treated patients was roughly 60% male and roughly 40% female; mean age was around 42 years. Study results and limitations: Among all patients, vaccine-induced immune responses occurred in approximately 94%.

Time point in this sample: week 47, end of study. Topical imiquimod was applied with each vaccine dose, which held 300 ug of mutant IDH1 20-mer peptide. This clone was detected only once. Its antigen is not identified. Assay: immunoSEQ multiplex PCR; the TCRdb copy retains only in-frame clones and omits some. The profile shows around 94,000 clones, around 92% of them singletons. CDR3 size: 13 residues. V shed 8 bases and J shed 11 bases, with 18 bases lying between them. CDR1 and CDR2 from the germline V gene are MNHEY and SMNVEV (reference sequence). The sample in question was PBMCs, obtained from a glioma patient whose treatment included an IDH1 peptide vaccine. This sequence originates from a woman between 50 and 59 years old with glioma. This sequence joins TRBV27 and TRBJ1-4; D is possibly TRBD1 (6 bases). The CDR3 sequence: CASPRTARPKLFF. CDR3 nucleotides: TGTGCCAGCCCGAGGACAGCCCGCCCGAAACTGTTTTTT.